This TCR beta chain was identified during a study of blood T cell repertoires in COVID-19. The overall study: Donors in the United States, Italy and Spain gave samples during acute or convalescent COVID-19. PBMCs, B-cell-depleted T cells, or T cells provided the cDNA or gDNA that made up the material.

The CDR3 consists of 13 residues. Germline-derived CDR1 and CDR2 are SGHTA and FQGNSA. The ends were cut back, 7 bases at V and 3 bases at J, with 13 bases in the middle. As originally analysed: Scientists estimated how many nucleated cells there were by amplifying reference gene primers. Profiled with immunoSEQ multiplex PCR; TCRdb holds only in-frame clones, not every one. That table supplies the V and J calls and clone size; D and trimming were determined from the DNA. In the table there are roughly 170,000 clones, approximately 80% of which are singletons. The sample comprised peripheral blood. The chain combines TRBV7-2 with TRBJ2-7; D possibly corresponds to TRBD2 (6 bases). The origin of this receptor is a human donor in a cohort sampled during active COVID-19. CDR3 nucleotide sequence: TGTGCCAGCAACCCGGCGGGGTTCTACGAGCAGTACTTC. Encoded protein: CASNPAGFYEQYF.